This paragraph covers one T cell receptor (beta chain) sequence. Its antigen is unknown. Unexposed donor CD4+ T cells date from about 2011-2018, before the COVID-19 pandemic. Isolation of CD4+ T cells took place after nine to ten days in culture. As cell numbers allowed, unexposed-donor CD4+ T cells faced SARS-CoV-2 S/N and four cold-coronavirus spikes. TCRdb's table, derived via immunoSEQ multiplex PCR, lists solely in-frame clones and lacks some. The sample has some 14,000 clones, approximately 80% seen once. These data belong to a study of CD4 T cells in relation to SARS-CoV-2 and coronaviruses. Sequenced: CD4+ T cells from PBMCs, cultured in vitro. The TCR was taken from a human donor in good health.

Here the CDR3 DNA reads TGCGCCAGCAGCTTGGCCCGGGACAGGGCCTATCACTATGGCTACACCTTC. Its translation: CASSLARDRAYHYGYTF. V usage is TRBV5-1 and J usage is TRBJ1-2, with 9 bases that match TRBD1. The CDR3 loop spans 17 amino acids. Germline CDR1 reads SGHRS; CDR2 reads YFSETQ. Germline trimming cut 0 bases from V and 3 bases from J; bases unmatched to any gene: 9. Complete variable domain (other parts from reference TRBV5-1 and TRBJ1-2): KAGVTQTPRYLIKTRGQQVTLSCSPISGHRSVSWYQQTPGQGLQFLFEYFSETQRNKGNFPGRFSGRQFSNSRSEMNVSTLELGDSALYLCASSLARDRAYHYGYTFGSGTRLTVV.